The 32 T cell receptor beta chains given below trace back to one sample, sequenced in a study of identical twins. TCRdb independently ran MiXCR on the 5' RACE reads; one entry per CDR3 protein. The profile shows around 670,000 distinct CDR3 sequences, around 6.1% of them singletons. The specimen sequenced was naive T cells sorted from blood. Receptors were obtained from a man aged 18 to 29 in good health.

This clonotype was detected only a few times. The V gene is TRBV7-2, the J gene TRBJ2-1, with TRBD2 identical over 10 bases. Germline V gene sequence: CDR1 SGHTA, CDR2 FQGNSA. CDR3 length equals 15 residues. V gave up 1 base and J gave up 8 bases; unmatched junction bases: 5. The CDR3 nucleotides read TGTGCCAGCAGCTTAGTCTCTAGCGGGAGCTATGAGCAGTTCTTC. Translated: CASSLVSSGSYEQFF.

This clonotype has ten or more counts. CDR3 sequence: CASSQRGEQFF. Written as DNA, the CDR3 is TGTGCCAGCTCACAACGGGGGGAGCAGTTCTTC. V gene TRBV18 combines with J gene TRBJ2-1; tentative D call: TRBD2 (6 bases). The CDR3 is 11 residues long. Germline V lookup: CDR1 KGHSH, CDR2 LQKENI. With 4 bases removed from V and 10 bases from J, the gap between germline ends came to 8 bases. Full variable domain (outside the CDR3, taken from reference TRBV18 and TRBJ2-1): NAGVMQNPRHLVRRRGQEARLRCSPMKGHSHVYWYRQLPEEGLKFMVYLQKENIIDESGMPKERFSAEFPKEGPSILRIQQVVRGDSAAYFCASSQRGEQFFGPGTRLTVL.

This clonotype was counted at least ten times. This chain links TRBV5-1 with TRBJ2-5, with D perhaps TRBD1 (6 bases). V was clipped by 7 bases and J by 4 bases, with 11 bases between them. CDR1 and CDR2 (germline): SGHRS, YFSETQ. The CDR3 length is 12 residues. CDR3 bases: TGCGCCAGCGGCAGGGGTTCAGAGACCCAGTACTTC. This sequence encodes CASGRGSETQYF. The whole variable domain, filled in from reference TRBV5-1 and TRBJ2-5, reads KAGVTQTPRYLIKTRGQQVTLSCSPISGHRSVSWYQQTPGQGLQFLFEYFSETQRNKGNFPGRFSGRQFSNSRSEMNVSTLELGDSALYLCASGRGSETQYFGPGTRLLVL.

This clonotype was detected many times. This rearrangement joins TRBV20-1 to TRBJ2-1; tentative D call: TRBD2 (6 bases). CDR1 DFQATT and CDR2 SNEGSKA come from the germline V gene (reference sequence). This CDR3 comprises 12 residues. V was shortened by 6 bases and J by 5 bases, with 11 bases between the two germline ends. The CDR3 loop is CSAQREDNEQFF. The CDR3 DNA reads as TGCAGTGCCCAAAGGGAGGACAATGAGCAGTTCTTC.

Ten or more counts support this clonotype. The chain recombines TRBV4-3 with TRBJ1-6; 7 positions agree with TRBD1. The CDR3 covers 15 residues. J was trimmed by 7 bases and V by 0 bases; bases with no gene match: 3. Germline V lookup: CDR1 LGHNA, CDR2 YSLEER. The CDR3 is CASSQDVGGNSPLHF. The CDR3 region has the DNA TGCGCCAGCAGCCAAGATGTAGGGGGCAATTCACCCCTCCACTTT.

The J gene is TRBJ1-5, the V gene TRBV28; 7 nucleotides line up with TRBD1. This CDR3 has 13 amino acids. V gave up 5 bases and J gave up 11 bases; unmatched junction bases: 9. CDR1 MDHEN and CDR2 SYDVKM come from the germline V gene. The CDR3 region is CASSVTGRFSQHF. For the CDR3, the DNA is TGTGCCAGCAGTGTGACAGGGAGGTTCTCCCAGCATTTT.

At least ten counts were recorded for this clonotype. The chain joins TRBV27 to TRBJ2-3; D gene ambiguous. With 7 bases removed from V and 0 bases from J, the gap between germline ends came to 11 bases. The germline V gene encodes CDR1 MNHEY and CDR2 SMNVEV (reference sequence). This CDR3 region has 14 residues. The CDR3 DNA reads TGTGCCAGCACCGCCGGGTCCAGCACAGATACGCAGTATTTT. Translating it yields CASTAGSSTDTQYF.

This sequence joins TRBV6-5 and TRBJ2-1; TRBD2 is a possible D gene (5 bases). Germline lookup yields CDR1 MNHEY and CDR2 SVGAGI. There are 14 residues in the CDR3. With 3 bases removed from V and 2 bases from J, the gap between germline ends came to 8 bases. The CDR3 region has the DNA TGTGCCAGCAGTTATCCCGGGACCTACAATGAGCAGTTCTTC. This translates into CASSYPGTYNEQFF.

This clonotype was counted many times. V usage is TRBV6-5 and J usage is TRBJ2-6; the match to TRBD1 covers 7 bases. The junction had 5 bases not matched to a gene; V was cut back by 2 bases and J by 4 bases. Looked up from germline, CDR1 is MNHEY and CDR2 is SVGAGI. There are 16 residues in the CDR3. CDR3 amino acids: CASSYERGLGANVLTF. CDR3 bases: TGTGCCAGCAGTTACGAGAGGGGGCTAGGGGCCAACGTCCTGACTTTC.

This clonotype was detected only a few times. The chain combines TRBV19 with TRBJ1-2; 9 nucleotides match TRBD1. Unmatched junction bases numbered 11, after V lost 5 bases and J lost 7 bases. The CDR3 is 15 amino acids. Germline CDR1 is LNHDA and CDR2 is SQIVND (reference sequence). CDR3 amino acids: CASSPVGTGTLGYTF. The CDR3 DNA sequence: TGTGCCAGTAGTCCAGTGGGGACAGGGACGCTTGGCTACACCTTC.

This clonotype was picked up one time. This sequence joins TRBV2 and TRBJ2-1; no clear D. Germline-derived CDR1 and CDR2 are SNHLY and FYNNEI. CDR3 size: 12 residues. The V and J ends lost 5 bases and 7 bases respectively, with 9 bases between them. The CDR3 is CASSPLTNEQFF. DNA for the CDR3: TGTGCCAGCAGTCCCCTTACAAATGAGCAGTTCTTC.

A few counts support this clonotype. Here the CDR3 DNA reads TGCAGTGCCCCCAAGGCCCCAGGGAACACTGAAGCTTTCTTT. This encodes CSAPKAPGNTEAFF. V and J are TRBV20-1 and TRBJ1-1; no clear D. V was pared by 6 bases and J by 1 base, with 15 bases between. This CDR3 is built from 14 residues. Germline V gene sequence: CDR1 DFQATT, CDR2 SNEGSKA (reference sequence).

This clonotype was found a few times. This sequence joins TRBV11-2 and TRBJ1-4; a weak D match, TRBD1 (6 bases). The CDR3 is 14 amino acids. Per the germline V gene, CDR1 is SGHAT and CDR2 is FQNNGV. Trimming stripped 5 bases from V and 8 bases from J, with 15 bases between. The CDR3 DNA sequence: TGTGCCAGCAGCCCTACAGGGATGGGAGAAAAACTGTTTTTT. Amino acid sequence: CASSPTGMGEKLFF.

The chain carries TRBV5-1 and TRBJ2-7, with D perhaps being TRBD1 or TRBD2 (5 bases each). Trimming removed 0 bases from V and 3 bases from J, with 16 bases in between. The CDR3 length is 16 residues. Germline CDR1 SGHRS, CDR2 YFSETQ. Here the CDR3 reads CASSLALGTVFYEQYF. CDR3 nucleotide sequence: TGCGCCAGCAGCTTGGCCCTTGGGACGGTCTTCTACGAGCAGTACTTC.

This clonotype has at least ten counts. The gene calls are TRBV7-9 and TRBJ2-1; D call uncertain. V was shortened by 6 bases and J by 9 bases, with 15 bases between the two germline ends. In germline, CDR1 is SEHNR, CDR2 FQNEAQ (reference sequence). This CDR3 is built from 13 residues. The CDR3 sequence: CASSYTAKAEQFF. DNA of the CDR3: TGTGCCAGCAGTTACACCGCTAAGGCTGAGCAGTTCTTC. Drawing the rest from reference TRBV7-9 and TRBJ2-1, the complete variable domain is DTGVSQNPRHKITKRGQNVTFRCDPISEHNRLYWYRQTLGQGPEFLTYFQNEAQLEKSRLLSDRFSAERPKGSFSTLEIQRTEQGDSAMYLCASSYTAKAEQFFGPGTRLTVL.

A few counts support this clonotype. CDR3 in amino acids: CASGERETQYF. For the CDR3, the DNA is TGTGCCAGCGGGGAGCGGGAGACCCAGTACTTC. This sequence joins TRBV7-2 and TRBJ2-5, with a possible D match to TRBD2 (5 bases). V lost 8 bases to trimming and J lost 5 bases, with 9 bases between them. Germline values: CDR1 SGHTA, CDR2 FQGNSA. CDR3 length: 11 amino acids.

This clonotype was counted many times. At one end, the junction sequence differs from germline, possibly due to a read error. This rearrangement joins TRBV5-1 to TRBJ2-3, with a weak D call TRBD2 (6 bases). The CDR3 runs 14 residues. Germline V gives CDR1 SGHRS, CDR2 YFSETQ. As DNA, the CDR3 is TGCGCCAGCAGCACAAGACTAGGCACGGATACGCAGTATTTT. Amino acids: CASSTRLGTDTQYF.

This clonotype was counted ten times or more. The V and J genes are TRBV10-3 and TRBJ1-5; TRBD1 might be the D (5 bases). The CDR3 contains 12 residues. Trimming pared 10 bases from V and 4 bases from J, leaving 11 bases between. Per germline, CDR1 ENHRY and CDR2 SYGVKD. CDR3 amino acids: CASGRDNQPQHF. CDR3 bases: TGTGCCAGCGGCAGGGATAATCAGCCCCAGCATTTT.

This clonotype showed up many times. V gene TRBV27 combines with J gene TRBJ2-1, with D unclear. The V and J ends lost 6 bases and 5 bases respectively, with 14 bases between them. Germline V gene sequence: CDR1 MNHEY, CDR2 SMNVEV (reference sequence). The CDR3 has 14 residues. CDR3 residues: CASSSINTHNEQFF. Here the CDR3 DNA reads TGTGCCAGCAGCTCGATCAACACCCACAATGAGCAGTTCTTC.

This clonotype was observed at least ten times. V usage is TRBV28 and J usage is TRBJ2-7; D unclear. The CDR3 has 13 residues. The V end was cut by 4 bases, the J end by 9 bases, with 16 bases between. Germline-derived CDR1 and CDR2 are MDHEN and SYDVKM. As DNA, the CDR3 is TGTGCCAGCAGTTCAGAACTGGCGTCGGGGCAGTACTTC. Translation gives CASSSELASGQYF.

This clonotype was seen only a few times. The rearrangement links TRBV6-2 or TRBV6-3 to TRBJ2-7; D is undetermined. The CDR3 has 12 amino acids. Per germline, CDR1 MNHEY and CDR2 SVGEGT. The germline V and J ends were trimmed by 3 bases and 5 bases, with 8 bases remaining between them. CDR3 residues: CASSYVGNEQYV. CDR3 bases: TGTGCCAGCAGTTATGTGGGGAACGAGCAGTACGTC.

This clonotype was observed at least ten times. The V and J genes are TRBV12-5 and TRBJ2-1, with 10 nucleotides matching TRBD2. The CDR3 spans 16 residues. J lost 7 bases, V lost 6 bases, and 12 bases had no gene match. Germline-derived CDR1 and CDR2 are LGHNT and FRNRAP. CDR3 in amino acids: CASGPGGASGRNEQFF. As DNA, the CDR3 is TGTGCTAGTGGCCCCGGCGGGGCTAGCGGGAGAAATGAGCAGTTCTTC.

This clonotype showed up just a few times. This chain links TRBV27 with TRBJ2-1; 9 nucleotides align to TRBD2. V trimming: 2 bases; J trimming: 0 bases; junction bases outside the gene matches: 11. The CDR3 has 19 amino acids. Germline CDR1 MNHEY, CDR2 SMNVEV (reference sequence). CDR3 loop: CASSLGPSGLANSYNEQFF. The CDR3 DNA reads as TGTGCCAGCAGTTTAGGACCTTCGGGACTAGCCAACTCCTACAATGAGCAGTTCTTC.

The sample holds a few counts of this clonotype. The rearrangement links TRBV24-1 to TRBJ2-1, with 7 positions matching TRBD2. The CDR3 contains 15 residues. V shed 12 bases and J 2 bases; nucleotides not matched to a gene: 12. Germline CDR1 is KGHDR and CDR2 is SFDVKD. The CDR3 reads CAVSRRTSTYNEQFF. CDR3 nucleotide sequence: TGTGCCGTATCCCGGAGGACTAGTACCTACAATGAGCAGTTCTTC.

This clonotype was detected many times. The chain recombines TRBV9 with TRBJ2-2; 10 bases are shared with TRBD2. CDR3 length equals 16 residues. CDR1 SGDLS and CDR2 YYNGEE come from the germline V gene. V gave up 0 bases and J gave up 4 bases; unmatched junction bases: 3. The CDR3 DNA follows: TGTGCCAGCAGCGTAGGCGTAGCGGGAGGCACCGGGGAGCTGTTTTTT. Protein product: CASSVGVAGGTGELFF.

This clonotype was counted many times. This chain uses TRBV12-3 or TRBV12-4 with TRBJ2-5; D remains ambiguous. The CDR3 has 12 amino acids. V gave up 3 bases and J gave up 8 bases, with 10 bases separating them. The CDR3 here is CASSFPRNTQYF. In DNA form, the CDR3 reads TGTGCCAGCAGTTTTCCCCGGAATACCCAGTACTTC.

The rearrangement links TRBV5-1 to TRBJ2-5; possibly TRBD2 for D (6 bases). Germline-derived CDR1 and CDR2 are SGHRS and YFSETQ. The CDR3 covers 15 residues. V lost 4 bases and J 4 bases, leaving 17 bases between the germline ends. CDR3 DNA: TGCGCCAGCAGCGTCGGACTCCCCGGGGGAGAGACCCAGTACTTC. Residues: CASSVGLPGGETQYF. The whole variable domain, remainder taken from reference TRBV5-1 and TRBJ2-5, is KAGVTQTPRYLIKTRGQQVTLSCSPISGHRSVSWYQQTPGQGLQFLFEYFSETQRNKGNFPGRFSGRQFSNSRSEMNVSTLELGDSALYLCASSVGLPGGETQYFGPGTRLLVL.

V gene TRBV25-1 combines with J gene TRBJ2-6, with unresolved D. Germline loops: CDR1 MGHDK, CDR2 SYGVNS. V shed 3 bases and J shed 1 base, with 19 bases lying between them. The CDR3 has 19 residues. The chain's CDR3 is CASSDVRPRRASGANVLTF. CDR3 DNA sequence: TGTGCCAGCAGTGACGTGCGTCCGAGACGGGCATCTGGGGCCAACGTCCTGACTTTC.

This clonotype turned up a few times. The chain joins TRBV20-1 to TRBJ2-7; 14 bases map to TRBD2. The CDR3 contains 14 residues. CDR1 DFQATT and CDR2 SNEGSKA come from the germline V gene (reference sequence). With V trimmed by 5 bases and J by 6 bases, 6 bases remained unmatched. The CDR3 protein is CSAQTSGRAGEQYF. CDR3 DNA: TGCAGTGCTCAGACTAGCGGGAGGGCGGGCGAGCAGTACTTC.

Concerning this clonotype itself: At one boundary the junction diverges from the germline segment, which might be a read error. The CDR3 coding sequence is TGTGCCAGCAGATTAGCTTATGAAAAACTGTTTTTT. As protein: CASRLAYEKLFF. The gene calls are TRBV12-3 or TRBV12-4 and TRBJ1-4; D remains unclear. The CDR3 is made up of 12 amino acids.

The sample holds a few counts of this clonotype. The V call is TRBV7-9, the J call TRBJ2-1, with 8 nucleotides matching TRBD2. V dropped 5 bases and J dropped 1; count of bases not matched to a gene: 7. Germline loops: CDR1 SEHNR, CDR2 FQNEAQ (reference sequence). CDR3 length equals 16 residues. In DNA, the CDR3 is TGTGCCAGCAGCCCCTCTAGCGGGCCGTCCTACAATGAGCAGTTCTTC. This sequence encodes CASSPSSGPSYNEQFF.

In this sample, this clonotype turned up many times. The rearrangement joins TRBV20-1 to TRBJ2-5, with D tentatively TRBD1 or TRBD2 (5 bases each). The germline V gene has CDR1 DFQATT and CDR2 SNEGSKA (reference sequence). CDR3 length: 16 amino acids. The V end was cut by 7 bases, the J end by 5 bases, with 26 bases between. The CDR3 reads CSVVPRDHPAGETQYF. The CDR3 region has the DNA TGCAGTGTCGTGCCCCGGGACCACCCGGCAGGGGAGACCCAGTACTTC.